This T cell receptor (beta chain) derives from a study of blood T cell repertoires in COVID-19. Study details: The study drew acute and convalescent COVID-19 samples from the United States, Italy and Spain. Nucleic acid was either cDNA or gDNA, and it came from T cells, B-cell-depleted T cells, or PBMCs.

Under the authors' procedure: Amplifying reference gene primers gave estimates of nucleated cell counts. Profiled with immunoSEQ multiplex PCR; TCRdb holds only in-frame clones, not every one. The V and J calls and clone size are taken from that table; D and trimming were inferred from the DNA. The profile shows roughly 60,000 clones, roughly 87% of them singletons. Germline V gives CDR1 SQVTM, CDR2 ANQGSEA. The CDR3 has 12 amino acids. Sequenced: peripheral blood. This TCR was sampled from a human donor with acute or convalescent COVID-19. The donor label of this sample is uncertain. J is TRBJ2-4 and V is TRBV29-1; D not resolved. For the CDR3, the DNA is TGCGGTGCCGGCAGGCCACCGGACATTCAGTACTTC. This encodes CGAGRPPDIQYF. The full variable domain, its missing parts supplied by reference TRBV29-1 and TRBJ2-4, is SAVISQKPSRDICQRGTSLTIQCQVDSQVTMMFWYRQQPGQSLTLIATANQGSEATYESGFVIDKFPISRPNLTFSTLTVSNMSPEDSSIYLCGAGRPPDIQYFGAGTRLSVL.